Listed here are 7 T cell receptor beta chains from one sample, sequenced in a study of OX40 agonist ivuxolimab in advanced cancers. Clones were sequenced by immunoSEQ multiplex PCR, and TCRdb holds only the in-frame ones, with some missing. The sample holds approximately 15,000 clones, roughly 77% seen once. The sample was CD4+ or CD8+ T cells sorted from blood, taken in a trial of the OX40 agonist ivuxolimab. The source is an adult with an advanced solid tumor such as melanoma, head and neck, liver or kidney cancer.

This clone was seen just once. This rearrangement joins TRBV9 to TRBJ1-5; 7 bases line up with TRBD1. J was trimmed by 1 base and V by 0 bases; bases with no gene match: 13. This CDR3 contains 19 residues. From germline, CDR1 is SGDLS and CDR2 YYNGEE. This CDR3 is CASSVVCRGTATSNQPQHF. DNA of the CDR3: TGTGCCAGCAGCGTAGTCTGTAGAGGGACAGCTACGAGCAATCAGCCCCAGCATTTT.

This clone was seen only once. The CDR3 sequence is CASSLGAGGAYEQYF. The DNA for the CDR3 is TGTGCCAGCAGCTTGGGGGCGGGAGGGGCCTACGAGCAGTACTTC. The V call is TRBV7-9, the J call TRBJ2-7; TRBD2 agrees at 9 bases. CDR1 and CDR2 from the germline V gene are SEHNR and FQNEAQ (reference sequence). V shed 3 bases and J 2 bases; nucleotides not matched to a gene: 5. There are 15 residues in the CDR3.

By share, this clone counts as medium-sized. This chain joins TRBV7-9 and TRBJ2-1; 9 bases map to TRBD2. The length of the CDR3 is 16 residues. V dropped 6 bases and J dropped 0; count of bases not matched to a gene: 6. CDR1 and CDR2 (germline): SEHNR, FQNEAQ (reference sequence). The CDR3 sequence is CASRGGAGGSYNEQFF. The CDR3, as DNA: TGTGCCAGCAGAGGGGGAGCGGGAGGCTCCTACAATGAGCAGTTCTTC.

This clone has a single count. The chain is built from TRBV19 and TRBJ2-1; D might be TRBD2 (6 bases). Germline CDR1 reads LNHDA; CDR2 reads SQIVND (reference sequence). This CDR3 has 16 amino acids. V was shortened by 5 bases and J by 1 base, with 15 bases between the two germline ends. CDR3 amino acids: CASSLWGGGSYNEQFF. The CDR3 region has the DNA TGTGCCAGTAGTCTATGGGGTGGGGGGTCCTACAATGAGCAGTTCTTC.

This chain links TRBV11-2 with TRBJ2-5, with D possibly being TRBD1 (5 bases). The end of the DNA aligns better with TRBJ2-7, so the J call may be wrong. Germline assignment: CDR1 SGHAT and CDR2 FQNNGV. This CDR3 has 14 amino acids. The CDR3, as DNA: TGTGCCAGCAGCTTAGAAAGGGGCGGCTACGAGCAGTACTTC. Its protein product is CASSLERGGYEQYF.

CDR3 in amino acids: CASSLIKGPLVVHEQFF. In nucleotides, the CDR3 is TGTGCCAGCAGCCTTATTAAGGGGCCCCTTGTCGTCCATGAGCAGTTCTTC. The chain uses TRBV28 and TRBJ2-1; tentatively, D is TRBD1 (5 bases). The germline V and J ends were trimmed by 6 bases and 8 bases, with 26 bases remaining between them. The CDR3 runs 17 residues. Per the germline V gene, CDR1 is MDHEN and CDR2 is SYDVKM.

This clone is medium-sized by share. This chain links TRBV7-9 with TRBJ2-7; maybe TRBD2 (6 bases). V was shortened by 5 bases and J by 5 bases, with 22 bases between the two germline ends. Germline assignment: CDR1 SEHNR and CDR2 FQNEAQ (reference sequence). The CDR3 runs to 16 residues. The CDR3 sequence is CASSPSGEIGTHEQYF. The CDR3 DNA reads TGTGCCAGCAGCCCCTCCGGGGAAATTGGGACTCACGAGCAGTACTTC.